This TCR beta chain is from a study of shared clonotypes between healthy human individuals. Only in-frame clones appear in the TCRdb table, and some are missing; sequencing was by immunoSEQ multiplex PCR. The data hold around 2,000,000 clones, with roughly 95% observed a single time. The germline V gene encodes CDR1 WSHSY and CDR2 SAAADI. V lost 4 bases to trimming and J lost 0 bases, with 10 bases between them. The CDR3 covers 15 residues. Terminally differentiated effector memory CD45RA+ cells were excluded by CCR7 positive selection of CD45RO-negative cells. Of note for this clone: Its specificity is unknown.

Whole-study findings and limits: Four donors showed sharing of approximately 5% of naive CD4 clonotypes.

The sample consisted of naive CD8+ T cells sorted from blood. The chain links TRBV10-2 to TRBJ1-5, with D unresolved. This TCR was recovered from a man aged 18 to 30 in good health. DNA of the CDR3: TGCGCCAGCAGTGGGGTCCATGGTAGCAATCAGCCCCAGCATTTT. Residues: CASSGVHGSNQPQHF.